This is a list of T cell receptor beta chains from one sample in a study of blood T cell repertoires in COVID-19. Clones were read by immunoSEQ multiplex PCR, and TCRdb kept only the in-frame ones, dropping some. The sample has about 110,000 clones; about four fifths are singletons. The sequencing input was peripheral blood. These receptors all come from a woman aged 70-85 years with acute or convalescent COVID-19. Each CDR3 is given with its conserved first and last residue. D genes are given only for firm matches. Not every row has a clone size; where given, it reads once, few, many or a size class.

d_gene	v_gene	j_gene	abundance	CDR3nt	CDR3aa
.	TRBV6-1	TRBJ2-3	.	TGTGCCAGCAGTGAAATGGGGGGTGCTGATACGCAGTATTTT	CASSEMGGADTQYF
.	TRBV5-1	TRBJ1-1	few	TGCGCCAGCAGCTTGGTCGGGGGGGCGGAAGCTTTCTTT	CASSLVGGAEAFF
.	TRBV7-2	TRBJ2-3	.	TGTGCCAGCAGCTTAGTGGCTCTACTAACAGATACGCAGTATTTT	CASSLVALLTDTQYF
.	TRBV7-2	TRBJ2-7	.	TGTGCCACGAGATCGACACTAGTAGACGAGCAGTACTTC	CATRSTLVDEQYF
TRBD1	TRBV6-5	TRBJ1-4	.	TGTGCCAGCAGCCCAAGACAGGGTAATGAAAAACTGTTTTTT	CASSPRQGNEKLFF
TRBD2	TRBV27	TRBJ2-5	.	TGTGCCAGCAGTGCGGGACTAGCGGGAGGGAACCAAGAGACCCAGTACTTC	CASSAGLAGGNQETQYF
.	TRBV5-1	TRBJ1-4	.	TGCGCCAGCAGCTTGGCCGGCAGGAGGGATGAAAAACTGTTTTTT	CASSLAGRRDEKLFF
TRBD1	TRBV10-3	TRBJ2-5	.	TGTGCCATCAGTCCGGGACAGGGGGCCGAGGGGACCCAGTACTTC	CAISPGQGAEGTQYF
TRBD1	TRBV18	TRBJ1-2	few	TGTGCCAGCTCAGGGACAGGTGTCTATGGCTACACCTTC	CASSGTGVYGYTF
TRBD1	TRBV2	TRBJ1-1	.	TGTGCCAGCACACAGGGGCGCGACACTGAAGCTTTCTTT	CASTQGRDTEAFF
TRBD1	TRBV19	TRBJ1-2	.	TGTGCCAGCTACCCGGGCAGGGGGCGATCGAACTATGGCTACACCTTC	CASYPGRGRSNYGYTF
.	TRBV28	TRBJ2-3	.	TGTGCCAGCAGTTTACACGGCGGCAGGGGCACAGATACGCAGTATTTT	CASSLHGGRGTDTQYF
.	TRBV30	TRBJ1-1	.	TGTGCCTGGAGTGCCCTCCAGATTGAAGCTTTCTTT	CAWSALQIEAFF
TRBD1	TRBV6-2/TRBV6-3	TRBJ1-5	.	TGTGCCAGCAGTTACCGGACAGGGTATCCTCAGCCCCAGCATTTT	CASSYRTGYPQPQHF
TRBD1	TRBV6-1	TRBJ2-7	.	TGTGCCAGCAGTGAGGGACAGGCCTCCTACGAGCAGTACTTC	CASSEGQASYEQYF
.	TRBV3-1/TRBV3-2	TRBJ1-1	.	TGTGCCAGCAGCCAAGATCTTGCGCCGCAGTGGGGGGACGAAGCTTTCTTT	CASSQDLAPQWGDEAFF
TRBD1	TRBV7-9	TRBJ1-4	.	TGTGCCAGCAGCTTAGAAGGTACCAGGGGGTATGAAAAACTGTTTTTT	CASSLEGTRGYEKLFF
.	TRBV5-6	TRBJ1-2	few	TGTGCCAGCAGCAAGGACAGATTTTATGGCTACACCTTC	CASSKDRFYGYTF
.	TRBV19	TRBJ2-1	few	TGTGCCAGTAGGGGGCTATACAATGAGCAGTTCTTC	CASRGLYNEQFF